This entry lists 21 T cell receptor beta chains sequenced from one sample in a study of cytomegalovirus exposure and HLA in healthy donors. A multiplex PCR was run with 60 Vbeta primers and 13 Jbeta primers. Sequenced by immunoSEQ multiplex PCR; TCRdb stores in-frame clones only, minus some. The sample carries 200,000 to 250,000 clones, 70% to 85% recorded once. Sequenced sample: PBMCs. Every receptor here comes from a woman aged 40 to 50 in good health and CMV-seronegative.

The chain joins TRBV30 to TRBJ2-3; possible D gene TRBD1, 6 bases. In germline, CDR1 is GTSNPN, CDR2 SVGIG (reference sequence). The ends were cut back, 5 bases at V and 2 bases at J, with 11 bases in the middle. This CDR3 has 13 residues. CDR3 coding DNA: TGTGCCTGGGAGGGGGACCTCACAGATACGCAGTATTTT. This encodes CAWEGDLTDTQYF.

The genes are TRBV7-9 and TRBJ1-6, with D tentatively TRBD1 (5 bases). Trimming left V 5 bases short and J 5 bases short, with 13 bases between. Germline lookup yields CDR1 SEHNR and CDR2 FQNEAQ (reference sequence). The CDR3 has 15 amino acids. This chain's CDR3 is CASSPYPDNNSPLHF. As DNA, the CDR3 is TGTGCCAGCAGCCCATACCCGGACAATAATTCACCCCTCCACTTT.

This clone was observed a single time. V is TRBV9 and J is TRBJ2-5; TRBD2 matches 7 bases. The CDR3 has 14 residues. CDR1 and CDR2 from the germline V gene are SGDLS and YYNGEE. With V trimmed by 2 bases and J by 5 bases, 6 bases remained unmatched. The CDR3 spells CASSVGGGRETQYF. The CDR3 DNA reads TGTGCCAGCAGCGTCGGGGGAGGGCGGGAGACCCAGTACTTC.

V gene TRBV7-2 combines with J gene TRBJ2-7; the match to TRBD1 covers 8 bases. The CDR3 totals 14 residues. Unmatched junction bases numbered 7, after V lost 5 bases and J lost 4 bases. Germline CDR1 SGHTA, CDR2 FQGNSA. The CDR3 DNA follows: TGTGCCAGCAGCGCCGACAGGGGTCCGTACGAGCAGTACTTC. This sequence encodes CASSADRGPYEQYF.

The chain links TRBV6-1 to TRBJ1-1, with 10 bases fitting TRBD1. CDR1 MNHNS and CDR2 SASEGT come from the germline V gene. The CDR3 is 15 residues long. V shed 2 bases, J shed 4 bases, and the junction held 4 bases outside the gene matches. CDR3 loop: CASSELGQGFTEAFF. As DNA, the CDR3 is TGTGCCAGCAGTGAACTGGGACAGGGGTTCACTGAAGCTTTCTTT.

The chain recombines TRBV5-1 with TRBJ2-5; a weak D match, TRBD1 (7 bases). The CDR3 has 15 residues. The V and J ends lost 5 bases and 4 bases respectively, with 18 bases between them. In germline, CDR1 is SGHRS, CDR2 YFSETQ. CDR3 sequence reads: CASRTGRTMGETQYF. In nucleotides, the CDR3 is TGCGCCAGCAGGACAGGGCGGACTATGGGAGAGACCCAGTACTTC.

This clone was detected once. The J gene is TRBJ2-7, the V gene TRBV11-3, with D possibly being TRBD2 (5 bases). Germline V gives CDR1 SGHNT, CDR2 YENEEA. The CDR3 spans 14 residues. The germline V and J ends were trimmed by 4 bases and 0 bases, with 10 bases remaining between them. CDR3 nucleotide sequence: TGTGCCAGCAGCTCGGCTAGCTCCTCCTACGAGCAGTACTTC. This translates into CASSSASSSYEQYF.

This chain uses TRBV9 with TRBJ2-2; 11 bases match TRBD2. The CDR3 has 16 amino acids. Per germline, CDR1 SGDLS and CDR2 YYNGEE. Trimming cost V 4 bases and J 4 bases; bases outside gene matches: 6. Here the CDR3 DNA reads TGTGCCAGCAGCAGAGGGGGACTAGCGGTCACCGGGGAGCTGTTTTTT. Translation gives CASSRGGLAVTGELFF. Variable domain in full (rest from reference TRBV9 and TRBJ2-2): DSGVTQTPKHLITATGQRVTLRCSPRSGDLSVYWYQQSLDQGLQFLIQYYNGEERAKGNILERFSAQQFPDLHSELNLSSLELGDSALYFCASSRGGLAVTGELFFGEGSRLTVL.

V and J are TRBV2 and TRBJ1-1; TRBD1 is a possible D gene (6 bases). The germline V and J ends were trimmed by 5 bases and 2 bases, with 18 bases remaining between them. The CDR3 runs to 16 residues. Germline V gene sequence: CDR1 SNHLY, CDR2 FYNNEI. The CDR3 DNA is TGTGCCAGCAGTCTTAAGGGCAGGGGCCTTAACACTGAAGCTTTCTTT. This sequence encodes CASSLKGRGLNTEAFF.

Notes on this clone: Within the sample, other DNA sequences also encode this same CDR3. The rearrangement joins TRBV18 to TRBJ1-1; maybe TRBD1 (5 bases). The germline CDR1 and CDR2 sequences are KGHSH and LQKENI. The length of the CDR3 is 13 residues. Trimming cost V 6 bases and J 1 base, with 9 bases left between them. CDR3 nucleotides: TGTGCCAGCTCCGGGACTCAGAACACTGAAGCTTTCTTT. This codes for CASSGTQNTEAFF.

The table lists this clone with a count of one. V usage is TRBV25-1 and J usage is TRBJ2-5, with 7 bases that match TRBD2. The CDR3 runs to 14 residues. V lost 7 bases and J lost 5; bases outside the gene matches: 10. The germline V gene encodes CDR1 MGHDK and CDR2 SYGVNS. The chain's CDR3 is CASKRGAGGETQYF. CDR3 coding DNA: TGTGCCAGCAAGAGAGGGGCCGGGGGGGAGACCCAGTACTTC.

V and J are TRBV4-2 and TRBJ1-5, with a tentative D call TRBD1 (6 bases). The CDR3 consists of 13 residues. Looked up from germline, CDR1 is LGHNA and CDR2 is YNFKEQ. Trimming removed 0 bases from V and 10 bases from J, with 10 bases in between. CDR3 sequence reads: CASSQDWGLPQHF. The CDR3 nucleotides read TGTGCCAGCAGCCAAGATTGGGGGCTTCCCCAGCATTTT.

This clone was recorded once. CDR3 residues: CASSFGAYQPQHF. CDR3 bases: TGTGCCAGCAGTTTTGGGGCCTATCAGCCCCAGCATTTT. V gene TRBV27 combines with J gene TRBJ1-5; D is possibly TRBD1 (5 bases). Looked up from germline, CDR1 is MNHEY and CDR2 is SMNVEV (reference sequence). CDR3 length equals 13 residues. Trimming took 3 bases from V and 5 from J, leaving 8 bases between them.

CDR3 DNA sequence: TGCGCCAGCAGCTCTGCAAGGGGGCCTAATGAAAAACTGTTTTTT. Translating it yields CASSSARGPNEKLFF. The rearrangement uses TRBV5-1 and TRBJ1-4; 7 nucleotides match TRBD1. This CDR3 region has 15 residues. Trimming cost V 3 bases and J 3 bases; bases outside gene matches: 5. Germline lookup yields CDR1 SGHRS and CDR2 YFSETQ.

CDR3 nucleotide sequence: TGTGCCAGCAGCTCACTACCCTCGGATAATGAGCAGTTCTTC. It encodes CASSSLPSDNEQFF. This rearrangement joins TRBV7-8 to TRBJ2-1; D remains ambiguous. CDR3 size: 14 residues. V lost 4 bases, J lost 7 bases, and 14 bases lay in between. CDR1 and CDR2 (germline): SGHVS, FQNEAQ. The variable domain in full, completed from reference TRBV7-8 and TRBJ2-1, reads GAGVSQSPRYKVAKRGQDVALRCDPISGHVSLFWYQQALGQGPEFLTYFQNEAQLDKSGLPSDRFFAERPEGSVSTLKIQRTQQEDSAVYLCASSSLPSDNEQFFGPGTRLTVL.

This chain uses TRBV2 with TRBJ2-3, with 9 bases that match TRBD2. CDR3 length: 15 amino acids. Per the germline V gene, CDR1 is SNHLY and CDR2 is FYNNEI. The ends lost 10 bases at V and 0 bases at J; junction bases unmatched: 8. CDR3: CATARGGPSTDTQYF. The CDR3, as DNA: TGTGCCACAGCGCGGGGGGGACCTAGCACAGATACGCAGTATTTT.

The chain has TRBV6-1 and TRBJ1-6, with a weak D call TRBD1 (5 bases). With 0 bases removed from V and 9 bases from J, the gap between germline ends came to 12 bases. This CDR3 comprises 15 residues. The germline V gene has CDR1 MNHNS and CDR2 SASEGT. Here the CDR3 DNA reads TGTGCCAGCAGTGAAGCACTCTCCAGGGTTTCACCCCTCCACTTT. Protein sequence: CASSEALSRVSPLHF.

This chain links TRBV30 with TRBJ1-2; D call uncertain. From germline, CDR1 is GTSNPN and CDR2 SVGIG (reference sequence). Deletions cut 0 bases from V and 3 bases from J, with 11 bases between. The length of the CDR3 is 14 residues. CDR3 nucleotides: TGTGCCTGGAGTGTAAGAGGGAAGGACTATGGCTACACCTTC. It yields the protein CAWSVRGKDYGYTF.

V usage is TRBV7-2 and J usage is TRBJ2-1; D ambiguous. The CDR3 has 14 amino acids. Per germline, CDR1 SGHTA and CDR2 FQGNSA. Trimming removed 1 base at V and 6 bases at J, with 10 bases between. The CDR3 DNA reads TGTGCCAGCAGCTTAGTCCTGAGACTCAATGAGCAGTTCTTC. It yields the protein CASSLVLRLNEQFF.

The J gene is TRBJ2-1, the V gene TRBV19; no definite D call. Trimming shortened V by 3 bases and J by 6 bases, and 15 bases separated the two germline ends. The CDR3 extends over 15 amino acids. Germline CDR1 reads LNHDA; CDR2 reads SQIVND (reference sequence). CDR3 DNA sequence: TGTGCCAGTAGTATCCGGGTTGAAGGAAGCAATGAGCAGTTCTTC. It encodes CASSIRVEGSNEQFF. The variable domain in full, with the rest retrieved from reference TRBV19 and TRBJ2-1, is DGGITQSPKYLFRKEGQNVTLSCEQNLNHDAMYWYRQDPGQGLRLIYYSQIVNDFQKGDIAEGYSVSREKKESFPLTVTSAQKNPTAFYLCASSIRVEGSNEQFFGPGTRLTVL.

This sequence joins TRBV6-6 and TRBJ1-1; D gene unclear. V shed 0 bases and J shed 9 bases, with 14 bases lying between them. This CDR3 comprises 14 residues. Per germline, CDR1 MNHNY and CDR2 SVGAGI (reference sequence). The CDR3, as DNA: TGTGCCAGCAGTTACTCGAGTCGGCAGGCGCAAGCTTTCTTT. Translated: CASSYSSRQAQAFF.